The 4 T cell receptor beta chains reported below all come from one sample, sequenced in a study of OX40 agonist ivuxolimab in advanced cancers. The repertoire was sequenced with immunoSEQ multiplex PCR; TCRdb's copy has only in-frame clones and lacks some. The table lists over 85,000 clones, approximately 89% of them singletons. The sample in question was CD4+ or CD8+ T cells sorted from blood, obtained in a trial of the OX40 agonist ivuxolimab. These receptors were taken from an adult with an advanced solid tumor such as melanoma, head and neck, liver or kidney cancer.

This chain uses TRBV29-1 with TRBJ1-1, with D possibly TRBD1 on 6 matching bases. Trimming stripped 7 bases from V and 0 bases from J, with 9 bases between. This CDR3 is 12 amino acids long. Germline-derived CDR1 and CDR2 are SQVTM and ANQGSEA. As DNA, the CDR3 is TGCAGCGCCTACAGGGTGAACACTGAAGCTTTCTTT. This gives the protein CSAYRVNTEAFF.

This chain connects TRBV28 to TRBJ1-5, with TRBD1 matching 9 bases. The germline gives CDR1 MDHEN, CDR2 SYDVKM. The CDR3 is 17 residues long. Trimming took 5 bases from V and 5 from J; bases not matched to a gene: 13. The chain's CDR3 is CASSLHSDRGFHQPQHF. The CDR3 coding sequence is TGTGCCAGCAGTCTACACTCGGACAGGGGATTTCATCAGCCCCAGCATTTT.

V gene TRBV5-6 combines with J gene TRBJ1-6, with D uncertain. The CDR3 is 17 residues long. V dropped 0 bases and J dropped 0 bases, with 10 bases sitting between them. Germline V gives CDR1 SGHDT, CDR2 YYEEEE. CDR3 protein: CASSLDLQSSYNSPLHF. The DNA of the CDR3 is TGTGCCAGCAGCTTGGATTTACAGAGCTCCTATAATTCACCCCTCCACTTT.

This chain joins TRBV7-3 and TRBJ1-6; D call uncertain. Germline CDR1 and CDR2: SGHTA and FQGTGA. V lost 5 bases, J lost 0 bases, and 11 bases lay in between. This CDR3 comprises 16 residues. The CDR3 DNA reads as TGTGCCAGCAGCCCGGGTGGGAGCTCCTATAATTCACCCCTCCACTTT. It encodes CASSPGGSSYNSPLHF.